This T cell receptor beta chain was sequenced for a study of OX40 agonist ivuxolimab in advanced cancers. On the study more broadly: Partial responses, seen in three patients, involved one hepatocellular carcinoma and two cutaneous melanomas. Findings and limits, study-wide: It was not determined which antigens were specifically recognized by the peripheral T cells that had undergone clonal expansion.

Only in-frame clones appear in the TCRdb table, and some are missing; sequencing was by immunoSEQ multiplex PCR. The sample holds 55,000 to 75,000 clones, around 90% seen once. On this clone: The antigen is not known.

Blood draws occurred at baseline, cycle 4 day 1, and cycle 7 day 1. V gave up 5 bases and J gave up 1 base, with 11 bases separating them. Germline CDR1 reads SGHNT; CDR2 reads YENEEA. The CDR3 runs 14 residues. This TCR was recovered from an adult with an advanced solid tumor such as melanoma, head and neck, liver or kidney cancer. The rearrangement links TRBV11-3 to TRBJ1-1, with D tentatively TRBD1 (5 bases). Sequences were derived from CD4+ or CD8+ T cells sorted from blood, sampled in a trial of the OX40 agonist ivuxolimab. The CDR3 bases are TGTGCCAGCAGCCGGGGACGTTCGAACACTGAAGCTTTCTTT. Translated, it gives CASSRGRSNTEAFF.